The 21 T cell receptor beta chains below were found in one sample sequenced in a study of shared clonotypes between healthy human individuals. Libraries were prepared by immunoSEQ multiplex PCR; TCRdb keeps only in-frame clonotypes and omits some of them. Of 2 million to 2.5 million clones in the sample, 93% were seen once. Sequencing was done on a sample of naive CD4+ T cells from PBMCs. Subset denoted: CD45RA+ positively selected. Every receptor here comes from a young man in good health. Some clones in this sample may be carry-over from other donors' samples.

As for this clone: Other DNA sequences within the sample encode an identical CDR3. This chain connects TRBV2 to TRBJ2-7, with D perhaps matching TRBD1 (6 bases). Trimming removed 3 bases from V and 4 bases from J, with 13 bases in between. CDR3 length: 14 residues. Germline CDR1 SNHLY, CDR2 FYNNEI. CDR3 DNA: TGTGCCAGCAGTGATCAGGGGAGAGAATACGAGCAGTACTTC. Translated, it gives CASSDQGREYEQYF.

With regard to this clone: This sample includes further DNA sequences coding for the same CDR3. CDR3 coding DNA: TGTGCCAGCAGTCGGATAAACACTGAAGCTTTCTTT. Protein: CASSRINTEAFF. This rearrangement joins TRBV6-1 to TRBJ1-1; D not certain. The CDR3 is made up of 12 amino acids. Trimming stripped 5 bases from V and 2 bases from J, with 6 bases between. The V gene's germline CDR1 is MNHNS and CDR2 SASEGT.

CDR3 region: CASREMGEAFF. CDR3 in DNA: TGTGCCAGCAGAGAGATGGGAGAAGCTTTCTTT. This chain uses TRBV6-5 with TRBJ1-1; D gene ambiguous. Germline V gene sequence: CDR1 MNHEY, CDR2 SVGAGI. The CDR3 extends over 11 amino acids. The V gene lost 6 bases and the J gene lost 8 bases, with 10 bases spanning the gap.

The chain has TRBV10-2 and TRBJ2-7, with D perhaps assigned TRBD1 or TRBD2 (5 bases each). The CDR3 totals 14 residues. Trimming took 3 bases from V and 5 from J, leaving 14 bases between them. The V gene's germline CDR1 is WSHSY and CDR2 SAAADI. In DNA form, the CDR3 reads TGCGCCAGCAGTGACGGGTTCCGGGGCCACGAGCAGTACTTC. Translating it yields CASSDGFRGHEQYF.

A single count supports this clone. The rearrangement uses TRBV6-1 and TRBJ2-5, with TRBD2 identical over 11 bases. CDR3 length: 15 residues. Trimming cost V 6 bases and J 4 bases; bases outside gene matches: 7. Germline V CDR1 and CDR2: MNHNS, SASEGT. Here the CDR3 reads CASRTTSGRSETQYF. For the CDR3, the DNA is TGTGCCAGCAGGACAACTAGCGGGAGATCAGAGACCCAGTACTTC.

The gene calls are TRBV7-9 and TRBJ2-7, with 13 bases fitting TRBD2. The germline V gene encodes CDR1 SEHNR and CDR2 FQNEAQ (reference sequence). Trimming at V came to 4 bases and at J to 3 bases, leaving 9 bases not matched to a gene. The CDR3 loop spans 17 amino acids. CDR3 amino acids: CASSSRRGTSGNYEQYF. The CDR3 DNA follows: TGTGCCAGCAGCTCTAGGCGGGGGACTAGCGGGAACTACGAGCAGTACTTC.

This chain uses TRBV2 with TRBJ2-7; D possibly corresponds to TRBD2 (5 bases). This CDR3 has 11 residues. Germline-derived CDR1 and CDR2 are SNHLY and FYNNEI. Trimming pared 5 bases from V and 7 bases from J, leaving 9 bases between. CDR3 protein: CASSTRTEQYF. For the CDR3, the DNA is TGTGCCAGCAGTACCCGGACTGAGCAGTACTTC.

The chain recombines TRBV7-3 with TRBJ2-5, with D perhaps TRBD1 or TRBD2 (6 bases each). CDR3 length: 15 amino acids. CDR1 is SGHTA, CDR2 FQGTGA, per germline. Trimming cost V 5 bases and J 1 base, with 14 bases left between them. CDR3 sequence (DNA): TGTGCCAGCAGCCCGGGGGCGACGCTCCAAGAGACCCAGTACTTC. This encodes CASSPGATLQETQYF.

This clone was observed once. V gene TRBV7-2 combines with J gene TRBJ1-1, with 7 bases lining up with TRBD1. The CDR3 is made up of 16 amino acids. From germline, CDR1 is SGHTA and CDR2 FQGNSA. V gave up 5 bases and J gave up 4 bases; unmatched junction bases: 13. CDR3: CASSKAGTVKTTEAFF. CDR3 bases: TGTGCCAGCAGCAAGGCCGGGACAGTGAAGACCACTGAAGCTTTCTTT.

The CDR3 loop is CAISVLAGRQETQYF. DNA for the CDR3: TGTGCCATCAGTGTACTAGCGGGTCGTCAAGAGACCCAGTACTTC. This chain links TRBV10-3 with TRBJ2-5, with TRBD2 matching 9 bases. Trimming removed 4 bases from V and 2 bases from J; junction bases left unmatched: 5. Germline V gene sequence: CDR1 ENHRY, CDR2 SYGVKD. The CDR3 is 15 amino acids.

The rearrangement joins TRBV5-5 to TRBJ2-6, with D perhaps matching TRBD1 (5 bases). Germline CDR1 is SGHKS and CDR2 is YYEKEE (reference sequence). V dropped 0 bases and J dropped 0 bases, with 7 bases sitting between them. This CDR3 is 16 amino acids long. The DNA of the CDR3 is TGTGCCAGCAGCTTGGCGACAGTCTCTGGGGCCAACGTCCTGACTTTC. Its protein is CASSLATVSGANVLTF.

The chain is built from TRBV2 and TRBJ2-7; D is possibly TRBD2 (5 bases). Per the germline V gene, CDR1 is SNHLY and CDR2 is FYNNEI. V shed 6 bases and J shed 3 bases, with 12 bases lying between them. The CDR3 is made up of 13 amino acids. The CDR3 nucleotides are TGTGCCAGCAGCACTAGGAGCCTCTACGAGCAGTACTTC. It yields the protein CASSTRSLYEQYF.

A few counts support this clone. At one end, the junction sequence differs from germline, possibly due to a read error. This chain connects TRBV2 to TRBJ1-2; D is unclear. The germline gives CDR1 SNHLY, CDR2 FYNNEI. This CDR3 contains 10 residues. The CDR3 sequence: CQAGLWGYTF. In DNA, the CDR3 is TGCCAAGCGGGGTTGTGGGGCTACACCTTC.

The chain uses TRBV6-6 and TRBJ1-4, with unresolved D. Trimming stripped 7 bases from V and 0 bases from J, with 9 bases between. Germline V gene sequence: CDR1 MNHNY, CDR2 SVGAGI (reference sequence). This CDR3 spans 14 amino acids. The CDR3 here is CASIRESTNEKLFF. The CDR3 region has the DNA TGTGCCAGCATTAGGGAATCAACTAATGAAAAACTGTTTTTT.

The rearrangement links TRBV6-5 to TRBJ1-2, with 8 bases identical to TRBD1. The V and J ends lost 4 bases and 4 bases, in that order; junction bases with no gene match: 8. This CDR3 is built from 15 residues. The V gene's germline CDR1 is MNHEY and CDR2 SVGAGI. Here the CDR3 DNA reads TGTGCCAGCAGTTCCACTACAGGGGGAGGCTATGGCTACACCTTC. This translates into CASSSTTGGGYGYTF.

The chain employs TRBV11-2 and TRBJ2-7, with 9 bases lining up with TRBD1. J was trimmed by 5 bases and V by 5 bases; bases with no gene match: 7. Germline V lookup: CDR1 SGHAT, CDR2 FQNNGV. CDR3 size: 14 residues. Here the CDR3 DNA reads TGTGCCAGCAGCCTCCGGGACAGGGTACACGAGCAGTACTTC. It codes for CASSLRDRVHEQYF.

To note about this clone: Other nucleotide sequences in the sample specify the same CDR3. The chain uses TRBV9 and TRBJ2-5, with 7 bases lining up with TRBD1. Per the germline V gene, CDR1 is SGDLS and CDR2 is YYNGEE. V dropped 5 bases and J dropped 2; count of bases not matched to a gene: 3. CDR3 length equals 13 residues. CDR3: CASSGGQQETQYF. CDR3 DNA sequence: TGTGCCAGCAGTGGGGGACAGCAAGAGACCCAGTACTTC.

The V gene is TRBV28, the J gene TRBJ2-7; either TRBD1 or TRBD2 may supply D (5 bases each). CDR3 size: 15 residues. The V gene lost 6 bases and the J gene lost 2 bases, with 17 bases spanning the gap. CDR1 is MDHEN, CDR2 SYDVKM, per germline. The CDR3 sequence is CASRPHRDLTYEQYF. The CDR3 DNA sequence: TGTGCCAGCAGACCACACCGGGACCTAACCTACGAGCAGTACTTC.

To note about this clone: This specimen includes other DNA sequences encoding the same CDR3. The chain carries TRBV27 and TRBJ2-6, with D hard to call. Trimming removed 6 bases from V and 0 bases from J, with 3 bases in between. Germline values: CDR1 MNHEY, CDR2 SMNVEV (reference sequence). CDR3 length: 13 amino acids. The CDR3 region is CASSLSGANVLTF. DNA of the CDR3: TGTGCCAGCAGCCTCTCTGGGGCCAACGTCCTGACTTTC.

The rearrangement joins TRBV21-1 to TRBJ2-7. TRBV21-1 is tagged as a pseudogene. CDR3 length: 18 residues. For the CDR3, the DNA is TGTGCCAGACCGGACCCGACAGCTAAAGGGACGGTTGAGGACGAGCAGTACTTC. It yields the protein CARPDPTAKGTVEDEQYF.

The rearrangement uses TRBV7-2 and TRBJ2-3; maybe TRBD2 (6 bases). Germline CDR1 and CDR2: SGHTA and FQGNSA. The CDR3 covers 18 residues. The V gene lost 5 bases and the J gene lost 2 bases, with 23 bases spanning the gap. CDR3: CASSHRPGAPFVTDTQYF. CDR3 DNA sequence: TGTGCCAGCAGCCACCGGCCGGGAGCCCCCTTCGTCACAGATACGCAGTATTTT.